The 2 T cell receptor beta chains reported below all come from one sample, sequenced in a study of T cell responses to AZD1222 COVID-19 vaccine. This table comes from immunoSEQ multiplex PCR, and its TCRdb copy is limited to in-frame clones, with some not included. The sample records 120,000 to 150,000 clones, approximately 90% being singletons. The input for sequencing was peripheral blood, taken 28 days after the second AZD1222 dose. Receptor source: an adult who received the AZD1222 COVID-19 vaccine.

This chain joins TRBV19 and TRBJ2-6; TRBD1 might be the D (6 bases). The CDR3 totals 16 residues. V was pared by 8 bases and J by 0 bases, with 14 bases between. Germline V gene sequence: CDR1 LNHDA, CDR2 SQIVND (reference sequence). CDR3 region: CASAGQPTSGANVLTF. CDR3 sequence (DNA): TGTGCCAGTGCAGGACAGCCTACCTCTGGGGCCAACGTCCTGACTTTC.

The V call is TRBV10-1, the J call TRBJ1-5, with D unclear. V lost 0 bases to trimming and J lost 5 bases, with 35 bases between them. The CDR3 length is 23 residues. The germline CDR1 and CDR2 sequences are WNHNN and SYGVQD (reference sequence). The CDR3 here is CASSESIETGLGEILSGDQPQHF. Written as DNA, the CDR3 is TGCGCCAGCAGTGAGTCGATCGAGACTGGTCTCGGGGAAATTCTTAGCGGGGATCAGCCCCAGCATTTT.